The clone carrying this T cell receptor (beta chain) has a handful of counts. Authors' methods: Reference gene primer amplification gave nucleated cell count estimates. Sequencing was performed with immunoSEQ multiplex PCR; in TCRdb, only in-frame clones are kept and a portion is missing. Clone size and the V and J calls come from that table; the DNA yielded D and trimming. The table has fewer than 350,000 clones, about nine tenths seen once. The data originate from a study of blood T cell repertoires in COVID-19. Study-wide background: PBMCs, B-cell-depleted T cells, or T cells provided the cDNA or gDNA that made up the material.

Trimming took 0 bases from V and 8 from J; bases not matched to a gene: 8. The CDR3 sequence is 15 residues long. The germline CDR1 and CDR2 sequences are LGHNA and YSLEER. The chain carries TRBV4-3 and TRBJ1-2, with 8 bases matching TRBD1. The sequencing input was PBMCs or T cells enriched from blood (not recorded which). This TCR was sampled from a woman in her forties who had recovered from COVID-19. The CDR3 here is CASSQDHQGAWGYTF. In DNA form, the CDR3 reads TGCGCCAGCAGCCAAGATCACCAGGGGGCCTGGGGCTACACCTTC.